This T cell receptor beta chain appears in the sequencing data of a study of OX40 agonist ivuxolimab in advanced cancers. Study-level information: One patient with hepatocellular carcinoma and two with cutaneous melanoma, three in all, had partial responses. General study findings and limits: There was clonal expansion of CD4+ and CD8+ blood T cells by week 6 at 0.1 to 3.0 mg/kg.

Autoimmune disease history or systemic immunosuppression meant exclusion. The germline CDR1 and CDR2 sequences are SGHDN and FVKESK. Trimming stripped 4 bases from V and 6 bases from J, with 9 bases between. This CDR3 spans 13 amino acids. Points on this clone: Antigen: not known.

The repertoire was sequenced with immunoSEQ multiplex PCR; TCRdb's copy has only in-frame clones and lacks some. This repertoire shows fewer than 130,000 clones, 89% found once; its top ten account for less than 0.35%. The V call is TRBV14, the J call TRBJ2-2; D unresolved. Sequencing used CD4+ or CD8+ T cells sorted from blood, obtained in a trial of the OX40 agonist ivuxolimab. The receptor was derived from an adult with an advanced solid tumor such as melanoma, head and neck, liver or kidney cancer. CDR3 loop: CASSRYPSGELFF. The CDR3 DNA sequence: TGTGCCAGCAGCCGCTATCCTTCCGGGGAGCTGTTTTTT.